Below are 6 T cell receptor beta chains sequenced from a single sample in a study of T-cell memory formation after mild COVID-19. In TCRdb, the 5' RACE reads were re-called with MiXCR into one record per CDR3 protein. The sample records some 600,000 distinct CDR3 sequences, 15% to 20% being singletons. Sequencing was carried out using PBMCs or a T cell subset sorted from them (not recorded which). The receptors originated from an adult woman who had mild COVID-19 (a few samples of this study predate the infection). Cell type and time point are not known.

J is TRBJ2-5 and V is TRBV10-1, with D unresolved. This CDR3 spans 14 amino acids. Germline loops: CDR1 WNHNN, CDR2 SYGVQD (reference sequence). V shed 2 bases and J shed 0 bases, with 7 bases lying between them. CDR3 sequence (DNA): TGCGCCAGCAGTGAGGTGGCGTACCAAGAGACCCAGTACTTC. This codes for CASSEVAYQETQYF.

The chain's CDR3 is CASSQNSDRARGNEQFF. The CDR3 coding sequence is TGTGCCAGCAGCCAAAATTCAGACAGGGCGCGTGGAAATGAGCAGTTCTTC. V usage is TRBV3-1 and J usage is TRBJ2-1, with TRBD1 matching 7 bases. CDR1 LGHDT and CDR2 YNNKEL come from the germline V gene (reference sequence). J gave up 7 bases and V 2 bases, and 14 bases lay outside the gene matches. The CDR3 is made up of 17 amino acids.

This clonotype has just a few counts. This chain joins TRBV27 and TRBJ1-1, with D unresolved. Trimming took 2 bases from V and 1 from J, leaving 8 bases between them. The length of the CDR3 is 14 residues. Germline V gives CDR1 MNHEY, CDR2 SMNVEV (reference sequence). This chain's CDR3 is CASSLDNRNTEAFF. The CDR3 DNA reads as TGTGCCAGCAGTTTAGACAACAGGAACACTGAAGCTTTCTTT.

The chain links TRBV5-1 to TRBJ2-1; 7 nucleotides align to TRBD1. Trimming removed 1 base from V and 6 bases from J; junction bases left unmatched: 7. The CDR3 has 15 residues. Germline loops: CDR1 SGHRS, CDR2 YFSETQ. The CDR3 nucleotides are TGCGCCAGCAGCTTGAGACAGGGTCTCATCAATGAGCAGTTCTTC. This gives the protein CASSLRQGLINEQFF.

This clonotype was recorded a few times. The CDR3 coding sequence is TGTGCCAGCGCCGGGACTAGCGGTAGGAGCTACGAGCAGTACTTC. Its translation is CASAGTSGRSYEQYF. The chain recombines TRBV2 with TRBJ2-7, with 11 bases matching TRBD2. The junction had 9 bases not matched to a gene; V was cut back by 8 bases and J by 3 bases. Germline V gives CDR1 SNHLY, CDR2 FYNNEI. CDR3 length: 15 amino acids. Variable domain in full (rest from reference TRBV2 and TRBJ2-7): EPEVTQTPSHQVTQMGQEVILRCVPISNHLYFYWYRQILGQKVEFLVSFYNNEISEKSEIFDDQFSVERPDGSNFTLKIRSTKLEDSAMYFCASAGTSGRSYEQYFGPGTRLTVT.

This chain uses TRBV3-1 with TRBJ2-5; 13 bases map to TRBD2. The CDR3 totals 15 residues. Germline loops: CDR1 LGHDT, CDR2 YNNKEL (reference sequence). Germline trimming cut 8 bases from V and 3 bases from J; bases unmatched to any gene: 6. This chain's CDR3 is CASCWTSGGKETQYF. The DNA of the CDR3 is TGTGCCAGCTGCTGGACTAGCGGGGGAAAAGAGACCCAGTACTTC.